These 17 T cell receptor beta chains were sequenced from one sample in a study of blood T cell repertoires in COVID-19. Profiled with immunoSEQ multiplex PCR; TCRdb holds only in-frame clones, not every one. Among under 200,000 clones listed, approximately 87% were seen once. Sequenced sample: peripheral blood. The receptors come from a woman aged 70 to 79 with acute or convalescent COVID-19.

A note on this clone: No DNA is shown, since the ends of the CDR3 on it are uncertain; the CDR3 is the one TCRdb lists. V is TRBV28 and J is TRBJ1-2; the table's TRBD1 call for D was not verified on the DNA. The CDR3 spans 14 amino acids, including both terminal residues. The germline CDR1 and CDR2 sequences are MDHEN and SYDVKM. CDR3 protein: CASSTSDRGYGYTF.

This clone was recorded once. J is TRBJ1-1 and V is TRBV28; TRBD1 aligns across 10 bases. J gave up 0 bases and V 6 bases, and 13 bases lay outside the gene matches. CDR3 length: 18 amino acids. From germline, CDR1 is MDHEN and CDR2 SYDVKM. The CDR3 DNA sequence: TGTGCCAGCAGCCTGATCCCGGGACAGGGGTTCATGAACACTGAAGCTTTCTTT. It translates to CASSLIPGQGFMNTEAFF.

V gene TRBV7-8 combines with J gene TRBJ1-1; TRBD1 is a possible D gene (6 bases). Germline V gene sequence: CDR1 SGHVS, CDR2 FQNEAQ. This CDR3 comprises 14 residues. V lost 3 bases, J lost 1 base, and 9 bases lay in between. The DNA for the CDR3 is TGTGCCAGCAGCTTTCAGGACAGGAACACTGAAGCTTTCTTT. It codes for CASSFQDRNTEAFF.

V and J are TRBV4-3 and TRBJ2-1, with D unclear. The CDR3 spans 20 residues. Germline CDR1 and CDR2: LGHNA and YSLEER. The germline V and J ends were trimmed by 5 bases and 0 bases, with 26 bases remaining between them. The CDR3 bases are TGCGCCAGCAGCTCAAGGCCCGCCTTAGGATCAGGTAGCTCCTACAATGAGCAGTTCTTC. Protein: CASSSRPALGSGSSYNEQFF.

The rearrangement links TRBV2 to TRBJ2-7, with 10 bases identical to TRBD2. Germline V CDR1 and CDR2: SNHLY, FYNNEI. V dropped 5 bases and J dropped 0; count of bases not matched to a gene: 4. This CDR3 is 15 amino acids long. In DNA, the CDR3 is TGTGCCAGCAGTTACCTAGCGGGGGACTCCTACGAGCAGTACTTC. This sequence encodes CASSYLAGDSYEQYF.

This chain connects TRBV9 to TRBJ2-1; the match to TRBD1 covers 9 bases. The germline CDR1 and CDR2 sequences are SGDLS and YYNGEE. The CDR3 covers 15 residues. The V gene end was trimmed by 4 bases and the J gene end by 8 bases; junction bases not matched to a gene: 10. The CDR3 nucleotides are TGTGCCAGCAGCTTCCGGACAGGGGCGATGGATGAGCAGTTCTTC. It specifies CASSFRTGAMDEQFF. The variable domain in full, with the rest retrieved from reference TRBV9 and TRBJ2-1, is DSGVTQTPKHLITATGQRVTLRCSPRSGDLSVYWYQQSLDQGLQFLIQYYNGEERAKGNILERFSAQQFPDLHSELNLSSLELGDSALYFCASSFRTGAMDEQFFGPGTRLTVL.

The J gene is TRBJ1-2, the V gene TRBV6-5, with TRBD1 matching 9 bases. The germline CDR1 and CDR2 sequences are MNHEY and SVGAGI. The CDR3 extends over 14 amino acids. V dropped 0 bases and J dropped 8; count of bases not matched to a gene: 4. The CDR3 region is CASSYSDRGIGYTF. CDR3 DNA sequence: TGTGCCAGCAGTTACTCCGACAGGGGGATCGGCTACACCTTC.

CDR3 amino acids: CASSRRQGQETQYF. CDR3 bases: TGTGCCAGCAGCCGTCGACAGGGCCAAGAGACCCAGTACTTC. V gene TRBV7-9 combines with J gene TRBJ2-5; 7 bases match TRBD1. Germline V gives CDR1 SEHNR, CDR2 FQNEAQ (reference sequence). V dropped 5 bases and J dropped 1; count of bases not matched to a gene: 4. This CDR3 region has 14 residues.

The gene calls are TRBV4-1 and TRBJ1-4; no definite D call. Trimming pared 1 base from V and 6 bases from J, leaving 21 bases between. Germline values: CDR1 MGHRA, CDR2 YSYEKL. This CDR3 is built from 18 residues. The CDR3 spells CASSQAGDNALWDEKLFF. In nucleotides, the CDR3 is TGCGCCAGCAGCCAAGCAGGTGACAATGCCCTCTGGGATGAAAAACTGTTTTTT.

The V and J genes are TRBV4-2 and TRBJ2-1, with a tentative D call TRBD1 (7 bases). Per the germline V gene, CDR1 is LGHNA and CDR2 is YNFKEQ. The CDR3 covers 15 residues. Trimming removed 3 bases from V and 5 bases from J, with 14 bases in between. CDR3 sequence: CASSQRRGLNNEQFF. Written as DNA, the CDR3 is TGTGCCAGCAGCCAGAGGAGGGGGCTTAACAATGAGCAGTTCTTC.

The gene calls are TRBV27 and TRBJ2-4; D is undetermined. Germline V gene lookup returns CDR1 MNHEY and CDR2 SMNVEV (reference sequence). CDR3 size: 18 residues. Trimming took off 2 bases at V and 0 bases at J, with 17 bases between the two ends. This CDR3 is CASSLKNPGILAKNIQYF. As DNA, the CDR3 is TGTGCCAGCAGTTTAAAAAACCCGGGTATCCTAGCCAAAAACATTCAGTACTTC.

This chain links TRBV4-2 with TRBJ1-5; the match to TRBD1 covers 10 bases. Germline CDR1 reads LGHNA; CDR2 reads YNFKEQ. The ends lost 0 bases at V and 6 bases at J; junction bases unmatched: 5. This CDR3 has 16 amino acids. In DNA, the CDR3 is TGTGCCAGCAGCCAAGAGGTGACAGGGGGCTTTCAGCCCCAGCATTTT. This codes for CASSQEVTGGFQPQHF.

The CDR3 DNA reads as TGTGCCACCAGCAGAGATTTGACGATTACTAGCGTAAACAATGAGCAGTTCTTC. This encodes CATSRDLTITSVNNEQFF. This sequence joins TRBV15 and TRBJ2-1; 7 bases agree with TRBD2. Germline-derived CDR1 and CDR2 are LNHNV and YYDKDF (reference sequence). The CDR3 consists of 18 residues. V shed 0 bases and J 5 bases; nucleotides not matched to a gene: 13.

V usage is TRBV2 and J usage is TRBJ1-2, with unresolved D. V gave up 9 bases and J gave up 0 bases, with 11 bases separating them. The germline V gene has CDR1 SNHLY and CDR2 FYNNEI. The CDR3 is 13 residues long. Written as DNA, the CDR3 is TGTGCCAGGAGAACAGTTCCTAACTATGGCTACACCTTC. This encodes CARRTVPNYGYTF.

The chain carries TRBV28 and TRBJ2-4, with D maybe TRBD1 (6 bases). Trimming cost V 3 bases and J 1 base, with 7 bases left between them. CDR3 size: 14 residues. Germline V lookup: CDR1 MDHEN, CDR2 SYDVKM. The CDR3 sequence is CASSFRGAKNIQYF. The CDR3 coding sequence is TGTGCCAGCAGTTTCAGGGGTGCCAAAAACATTCAGTACTTC.

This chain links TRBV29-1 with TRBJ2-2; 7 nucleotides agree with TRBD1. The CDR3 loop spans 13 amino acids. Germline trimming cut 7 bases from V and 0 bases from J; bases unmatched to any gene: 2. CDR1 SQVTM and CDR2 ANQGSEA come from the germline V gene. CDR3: CSGGQANTGELFF. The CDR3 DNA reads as TGCAGCGGAGGACAGGCGAACACCGGGGAGCTGTTTTTT.

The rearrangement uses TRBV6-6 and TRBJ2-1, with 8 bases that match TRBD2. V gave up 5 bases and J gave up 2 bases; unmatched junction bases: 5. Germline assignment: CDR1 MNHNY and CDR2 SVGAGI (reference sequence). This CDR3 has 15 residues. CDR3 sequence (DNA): TGTGCCAGCAGTGGGCGGGGGGCCGCCTACAATGAGCAGTTCTTC. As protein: CASSGRGAAYNEQFF.